The 14 T cell receptor beta chains presented below share a single source sample, sequenced in a study of T cells in Graves' hyperthyroidism and ophthalmopathy. RNA transcripts yielded amplified TCR beta CDR3 regions. First-round RT-PCR with HTBI primers amplified the TCR CDR3 region. Using its own MiXCR run on the multiplex PCR reads, TCRdb lists one record per CDR3 protein. The sample holds around 250,000 distinct CDR3 sequences, approximately 16% seen once. Sequencing was done on a sample of blood. Receptor source: a woman between 18 and 30 years old with Graves' ophthalmopathy.

This clonotype came up many times. This rearrangement joins TRBV28 to TRBJ1-5; D is ambiguous. In germline, CDR1 is MDHEN, CDR2 SYDVKM. The CDR3 has 14 amino acids. Trimming stripped 2 bases from V and 4 bases from J, with 9 bases between. CDR3: CASSLGQLNQPQHF. CDR3 DNA: TGTGCCAGCAGTTTAGGGCAGTTAAATCAGCCCCAGCATTTT.

The genes are TRBV29-1 and TRBJ2-1; 15 bases align to TRBD2. Germline V CDR1 and CDR2: SQVTM, ANQGSEA. The CDR3 is 17 amino acids. Unmatched junction bases numbered 15, after V lost 6 bases and J lost 9 bases. CDR3 residues: CSVSYPGTSGRSGEQFF. CDR3 DNA sequence: TGCAGCGTCTCCTACCCCGGGACTAGCGGGAGGTCTGGTGAGCAGTTCTTC.

This clonotype was observed a handful of times. V usage is TRBV29-1 and J usage is TRBJ2-7; 13 positions match TRBD2. Germline V gene sequence: CDR1 SQVTM, CDR2 ANQGSEA. J was trimmed by 2 bases and V by 6 bases; bases with no gene match: 10. The CDR3 contains 16 residues. The CDR3 nucleotides are TGCAGCGTCTCCTACCCCGGGACTAGCGGGGCCTACGAGCAGTACTTC. It is translated as CSVSYPGTSGAYEQYF.

The gene calls are TRBV9 and TRBJ2-2; the D gene is possibly TRBD1 (8 bases). This CDR3 is 16 amino acids long. Looked up from germline, CDR1 is SGDLS and CDR2 is YYNGEE. V was shortened by 3 bases and J by 4 bases, with 16 bases between the two germline ends. This CDR3 is CASSANRGGGTGELFF. The CDR3 DNA is TGTGCCAGCAGCGCGAACAGGGGGGGGGGCACCGGGGAGCTGTTTTTT.

This clonotype showed up many times. The gene calls are TRBV7-9 and TRBJ2-1; D ambiguous. CDR3 length: 17 residues. V lost 5 bases, J lost 0 bases, and 17 bases lay in between. Germline CDR1 reads SEHNR; CDR2 reads FQNEAQ (reference sequence). The CDR3 protein is CASSPHWAESSYNEQFF. In nucleotides, the CDR3 is TGTGCCAGCAGCCCTCACTGGGCGGAAAGCTCCTACAATGAGCAGTTCTTC.

This clonotype has a count of ten or more. The rearrangement joins TRBV4-1 to TRBJ2-1; D tentatively reads TRBD1 or TRBD2 (5 bases each). The V end was cut by 3 bases, the J end by 8 bases, with 17 bases between. The CDR3 runs 15 residues. The germline gives CDR1 MGHRA, CDR2 YSYEKL. CDR3 sequence: CASSHPGRARDEQFF. CDR3 nucleotide sequence: TGCGCCAGCAGCCACCCGGGACGGGCTAGGGATGAGCAGTTCTTC.

J is TRBJ1-1 and V is TRBV19; D might be TRBD1 (6 bases). CDR1 and CDR2 from the germline V gene are LNHDA and SQIVND (reference sequence). The CDR3 totals 15 residues. V lost 7 bases, J lost 1 base, and 16 bases lay in between. The CDR3 DNA follows: TGTGCCAGTATAGGGGGGGGCGGTTGGAACACTGAAGCTTTCTTT. It encodes CASIGGGGWNTEAFF.

As DNA, the CDR3 is TGTGCCAGCAGCGTAGACCGGACAGGGGGCAACTATGGCTACACCTTC. It codes for CASSVDRTGGNYGYTF. V gene TRBV9 combines with J gene TRBJ1-2; 11 bases match TRBD1. V lost 0 bases to trimming and J lost 2 bases; unmatched junction nucleotides: 3. The CDR3 length is 16 residues. Germline CDR1 is SGDLS and CDR2 is YYNGEE.

This clonotype occurred many times. The chain combines TRBV6-1 with TRBJ2-1; D remains ambiguous. The germline V gene has CDR1 MNHNS and CDR2 SASEGT. V lost 10 bases, J lost 8 bases, and 15 bases lay in between. The CDR3 is 12 residues long. The CDR3 region is CATSIYAYEQFF. CDR3 DNA sequence: TGTGCCACCTCGATTTACGCCTATGAGCAGTTCTTC.

About this clonotype itself: Being one base from a much bigger clone, this may be a read error. The chain uses TRBV28 and TRBJ1-3; possibly TRBD1 for D (6 bases). The CDR3 covers 14 residues. Germline loops: CDR1 MDHEN, CDR2 SYDVKM. CDR3 sequence (DNA): TGTGCCAGCAGTCTCAGGGGAGCTGGAAACACCATACATTTT. This sequence encodes CASSLRGAGNTIHF.

V and J are TRBV19 and TRBJ2-1, with 14 bases matching TRBD2. The CDR3 has 15 residues. V gave up 7 bases and J gave up 6 bases; unmatched junction bases: 5. Germline V gives CDR1 LNHDA, CDR2 SQIVND (reference sequence). The CDR3 region has the DNA TGTGCCAGTACCTCGGGACTAGCGGGGGCCAATGAGCAGTTCTTC. Amino acid sequence: CASTSGLAGANEQFF. The full variable domain, in which reference TRBV19 and TRBJ2-1 provide the parts outside the CDR3, is DGGITQSPKYLFRKEGQNVTLSCEQNLNHDAMYWYRQDPGQGLRLIYYSQIVNDFQKGDIAEGYSVSREKKESFPLTVTSAQKNPTAFYLCASTSGLAGANEQFFGPGTRLTVL.

The sample holds a few counts of this clonotype. The gene calls are TRBV9 and TRBJ2-1; 11 bases are a match to TRBD1. V was pared by 4 bases and J by 9 bases, with 21 bases of the junction left unmatched. The length of the CDR3 is 19 residues. Germline V gene sequence: CDR1 SGDLS, CDR2 YYNGEE. In DNA, the CDR3 is TGTGCCAGCAGCTTCCATGGACAGGGGGCGTACATCGTCAGGGGTGAGCAGTTCTTC. The encoded protein is CASSFHGQGAYIVRGEQFF.

This clonotype was observed at least ten times. The chain recombines TRBV2 with TRBJ2-1, with 8 bases matching TRBD2. V was pared by 3 bases and J by 4 bases, with 11 bases of the junction left unmatched. Germline loops: CDR1 SNHLY, CDR2 FYNNEI. CDR3 size: 17 residues. The CDR3 bases are TGTGCCAGCAGTGACTCCTGGTATAGCGGGAATTACAATGAGCAGTTCTTC. This translates into CASSDSWYSGNYNEQFF.

The J gene is TRBJ1-5, the V gene TRBV28, with 8 bases matching TRBD1. The germline CDR1 and CDR2 sequences are MDHEN and SYDVKM. The J segment lost 4 bases and the V segment lost 4 bases, leaving 9 bases of the junction unmatched. The CDR3 spans 16 residues. The CDR3 reads CASSSLKTGENQPQHF. The CDR3 bases are TGTGCCAGCAGTTCCTTAAAGACAGGGGAGAATCAGCCCCAGCATTTT.